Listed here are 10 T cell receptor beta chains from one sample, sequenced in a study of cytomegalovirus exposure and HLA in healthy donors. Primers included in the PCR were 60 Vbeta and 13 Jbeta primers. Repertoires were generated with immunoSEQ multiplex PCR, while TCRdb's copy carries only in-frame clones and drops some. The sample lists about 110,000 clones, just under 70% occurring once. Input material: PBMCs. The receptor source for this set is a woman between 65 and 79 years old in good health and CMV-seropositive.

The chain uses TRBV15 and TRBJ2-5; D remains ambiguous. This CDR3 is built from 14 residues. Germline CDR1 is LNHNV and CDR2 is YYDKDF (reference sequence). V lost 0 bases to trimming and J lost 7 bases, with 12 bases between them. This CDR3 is CATSRDGEARTQYF. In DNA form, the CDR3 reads TGTGCCACCAGCAGAGATGGAGAAGCTCGGACCCAGTACTTC.

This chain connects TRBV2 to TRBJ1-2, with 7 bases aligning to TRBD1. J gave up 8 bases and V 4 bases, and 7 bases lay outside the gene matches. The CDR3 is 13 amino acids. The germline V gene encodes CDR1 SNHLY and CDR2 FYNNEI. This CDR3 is CASSVTGLEGYTF. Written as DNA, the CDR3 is TGTGCCAGCAGTGTGACAGGGCTGGAGGGCTACACCTTC.

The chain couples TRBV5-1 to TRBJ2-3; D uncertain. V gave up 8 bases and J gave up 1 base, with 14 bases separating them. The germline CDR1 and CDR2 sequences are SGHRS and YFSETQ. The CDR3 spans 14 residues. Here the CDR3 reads CASPLRQRTDTQYF. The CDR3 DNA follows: TGCGCCAGTCCCCTCAGGCAGCGCACAGATACGCAGTATTTT.

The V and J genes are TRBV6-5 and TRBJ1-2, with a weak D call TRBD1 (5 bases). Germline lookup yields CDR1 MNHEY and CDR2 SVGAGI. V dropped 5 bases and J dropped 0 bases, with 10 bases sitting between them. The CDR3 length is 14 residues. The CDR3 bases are TGTGCCAGCAGTCGGGGGGAGTCTAACTATGGCTACACCTTC. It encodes CASSRGESNYGYTF.

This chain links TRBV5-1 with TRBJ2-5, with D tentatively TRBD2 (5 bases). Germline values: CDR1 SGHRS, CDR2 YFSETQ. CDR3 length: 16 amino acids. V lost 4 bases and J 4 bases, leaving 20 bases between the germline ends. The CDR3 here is CASSPFGDRYTETQYF. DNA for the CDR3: TGCGCCAGCAGCCCCTTCGGGGATCGGTATACAGAGACCCAGTACTTC.

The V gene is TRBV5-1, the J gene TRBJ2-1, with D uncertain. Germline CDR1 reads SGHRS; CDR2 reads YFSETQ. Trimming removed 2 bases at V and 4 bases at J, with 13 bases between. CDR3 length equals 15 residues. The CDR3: CASSFTATTYNEQFF. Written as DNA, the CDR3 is TGCGCCAGCAGCTTTACCGCCACCACTTACAATGAGCAGTTCTTC. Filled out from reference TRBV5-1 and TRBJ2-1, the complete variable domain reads KAGVTQTPRYLIKTRGQQVTLSCSPISGHRSVSWYQQTPGQGLQFLFEYFSETQRNKGNFPGRFSGRQFSNSRSEMNVSTLELGDSALYLCASSFTATTYNEQFFGPGTRLTVL.

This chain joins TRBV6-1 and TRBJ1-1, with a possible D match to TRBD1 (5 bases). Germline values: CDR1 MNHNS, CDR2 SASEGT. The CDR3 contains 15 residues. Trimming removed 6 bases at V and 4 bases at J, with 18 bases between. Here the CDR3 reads CASSPTPRGGTEAFF. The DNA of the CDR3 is TGTGCCAGCAGCCCCACTCCGAGGGGAGGCACTGAAGCTTTCTTT.

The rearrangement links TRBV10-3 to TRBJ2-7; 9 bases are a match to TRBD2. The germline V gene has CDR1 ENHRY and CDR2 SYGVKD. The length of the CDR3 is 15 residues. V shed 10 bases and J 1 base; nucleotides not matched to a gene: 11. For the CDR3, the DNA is TGTGCCACCACGGCGTTAGCGGGGGAGTCCTACGAGCAGTACTTC. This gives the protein CATTALAGESYEQYF.

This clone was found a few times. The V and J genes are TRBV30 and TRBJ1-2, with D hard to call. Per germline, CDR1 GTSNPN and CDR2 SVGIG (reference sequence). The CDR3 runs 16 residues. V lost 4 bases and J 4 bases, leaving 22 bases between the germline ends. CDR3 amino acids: CAWIGGSRRAGYGYTF. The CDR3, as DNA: TGTGCCTGGATTGGAGGGAGCCGCCGAGCGGGCTATGGCTACACCTTC. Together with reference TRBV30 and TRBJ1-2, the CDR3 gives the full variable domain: SQTIHQWPATLVQPVGSPLSLECTVEGTSNPNLYWYRQAAGRGLQLLFYSVGIGQISSEVPQNLSASRPQDRQFILSSKKLLLSDSGFYLCAWIGGSRRAGYGYTFGSGTRLTVV.

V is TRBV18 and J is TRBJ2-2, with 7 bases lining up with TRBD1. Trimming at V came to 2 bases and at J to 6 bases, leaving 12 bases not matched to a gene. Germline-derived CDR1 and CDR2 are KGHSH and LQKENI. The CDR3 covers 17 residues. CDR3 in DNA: TGTGCCAGCTCACCAATGGAGACAGGGCTTAGTTCCGGGGAGCTGTTTTTT. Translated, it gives CASSPMETGLSSGELFF.